This T cell receptor beta chain derives from a study of CD8+ T cells in alopecia areata (dated by TCRdb to about 2018). For the wider study: Treated patients were enrolled in an open-label pilot trial of oral tofacitinib, 5 to 10 mg twice daily, for moderate-to-severe alopecia areata. Biopsies were taken from tofacitinib-treated patients at baseline and again at 4 and 24 weeks into treatment, and several of those patients also had a later scalp biopsy. On the human side, TCRbeta sequencing was run on scalp tissue and on sorted CD4+ and CD8+ peripheral blood T cells from healthy controls and from alopecia areata patients with either patchy or totalis/universalis disease. TCRbeta CDR3 regions were amplified by immunoSEQ multiplex PCR using 35 Vbeta forward and 13 Jbeta reverse primers. RNA came from the PAXgene miRNA kit for fixed scalp, the miRNeasy kit for PBMCs, and the RNeasy kit for mouse skin. Clonality in the scalp was compared among normal scalp (n=4), patchy alopecia areata scalp (n=8), and alopecia totalis/universalis scalp (n=8). Patients received tofacitinib for 6 to 18 months and were then followed off drug for 6 months to check for delayed response and recurrence. The study used high-throughput TCRbeta sequencing to examine T cell clonal expansion in alopecia areata, in both the C3H/HeJ mouse model and human patients.

As regards this clone: Its cognate antigen has yet to be identified. No base quality values were provided; no much bigger clone lies one nucleotide off.

General study outcomes and caveats: TCR sequences shared between patients were less clear than in mice, possibly partly because of HLA diversity in the patient population. Resident alphabeta T cells in normal human skin are also sequenced, complicating scalp TCR repertoire analysis, unlike mouse skin dominated by gammadelta T cells. Lesional scalp, especially in alopecia totalis/universalis, showed higher clonality and more expanded CD8+ clones than normal scalp, suggesting antigenic drive.

The library was made by the immunoSEQ multiplex PCR assay. RNA was extracted from all samples and reverse transcribed into cDNA as template for TCR sequencing. SuperScript III was used for first-strand cDNA synthesis, primed with a 2:1 mix of oligo-dT and random hexamers. A synthetic immune receptor repertoire was used to assess amplification bias, and residual bias was removed computationally. On the authors' methods: Raw reads were preprocessed for error removal, and CDR3 was defined according to IMGT conventions as running from the conserved cysteine to phenylalanine. To get clonality, Shannon entropy was normalized by log2 of the number of productive unique TCRs and the result was subtracted from 1. CD4 or CD8 identity of scalp clones was inferred by cross-referencing scalp TCRbeta sequences with sorted blood CD4 and CD8 repertoires. TCRdb mirrors the immuneACCESS table, restricted to in-frame sequences. Some clones are absent from its copies; in checked studies, under half trace to an unresolved V gene, and the reason for the others is unknown. The DNA was the basis for D and trimming; V, J and clone size are from that table. The sample includes about 200,000 clones, with around 62% observed a single time. The ten largest clones represent 0.45% of the sample.

The sample's time point, from its label and the paper: baseline before oral tofacitinib. Peripheral blood and lesional scalp punch biopsies were obtained from patients with alopecia areata. PBMCs were isolated by density centrifugation and stained for CD3, CD4 and CD8, and CD4+ and CD8+ T cells were sorted on a FACSAria. CDR1 and CDR2, looked up from the germline V gene, are KGHSY and FQNENV. Measured from the cysteine to the phenylalanine, the CDR3 is 13 residues long. Of the read, only the CDR3 DNA is kept; its 39 bases are in frame from base 1. The junction shows trimming of 0 bases on V and 7 bases on J, plus 9 bases between the germline ends.

The input for sequencing was CD4+ T cells sorted from blood, taken at week 0. The V and J segments used are TRBV16 and TRBJ1-1; the D gene remains uncertain. The sequence derives from a human donor with alopecia areata. DNA sequence: TGTGCCAGCAGCCAATCCGGAACCAGTGAAGCTTTCTTT. Protein translation: CASSQSGTSEAFF.